Listed below are T cell receptor beta chains from one sample, sequenced in a study of CD8 T cells in ankylosing spondylitis. TCRdb recomputed calls from the 5' RACE reads with MiXCR, one row per CDR3 protein. This table has roughly 230,000 distinct CDR3 sequences, about 10% appearing once. Sequenced: blood, either unsorted or a sorted T cell fraction (not recorded which). These receptors were taken from a male donor with ankylosing spondylitis or in good health (not recorded which). The CDR3 runs from the conserved cysteine through the conserved F or W. The D gene is left open where the match is weak. Clone size is stated in some rows and not others, as once, few, many or a class when expanded.

.,many,TRBJ1-4,TRBV10-3,CAIRTELNEKLFF,TGTGCCATCAGGACAGAACTTAATGAAAAACTGTTTTTT
.,many,TRBJ2-3,TRBV29-1,CSVEGKSGLGATDTQYF,TGCAGCGTTGAAGGCAAGTCAGGGCTTGGGGCCACAGATACGCAGTATTTT
.,.,TRBJ2-1,TRBV7-2,CATDRWSSYNEQFF,TGTGCCACCGATAGATGGAGCTCCTACAATGAGCAGTTCTTC
.,.,TRBJ1-1,TRBV7-9,CASSLRQVSNTEAFF,TGTGCCAGCAGCTTACGCCAGGTATCGAACACTGAAGCTTTCTTT
TRBD2,many,TRBJ2-1,TRBV5-1,CASSYTSGRYNEQFF,TGCGCCAGCAGCTATACTAGCGGGAGGTACAATGAGCAGTTCTTC
.,many,TRBJ2-7,TRBV2,CASRLEGLSYEQYF,TGTGCCAGCAGGCTAGAGGGGCTGTCCTACGAGCAGTACTTC
.,few,TRBJ2-2,TRBV4-2,CASSQDKSAGELFF,TGTGCCAGCAGCCAAGATAAGTCGGCCGGGGAGCTGTTTTTT
.,many,TRBJ2-7,TRBV6-6,CASSYEGFYEQYF,TGTGCCAGCAGTTATGAGGGCTTCTACGAGCAGTACTTC
TRBD2,many,TRBJ2-1,TRBV29-1,CSVGGLAGGGGWNEQFF,TGCAGCGTTGGCGGTCTAGCGGGAGGTGGGGGATGGAATGAGCAGTTCTTC
.,many,TRBJ2-7,TRBV15,CATSRERGRSYEQYF,TGTGCCACCAGCAGAGAACGAGGCAGATCCTACGAGCAGTACTTC
.,.,TRBJ2-1,TRBV4-1,CASSQDEWSPTEQFF,TGCGCCAGCAGCCAAGATGAGTGGAGTCCAACGGAGCAGTTCTTC
TRBD1,many,TRBJ1-1,TRBV5-1,CASSGTGGQGTTEAFF,TGCGCCAGCAGCGGGACAGGGGGCCAAGGAACGACTGAAGCTTTCTTT
.,many,TRBJ1-2,TRBV5-1,CASSSDHGYTF,TGCGCCAGCAGCTCGGACCATGGCTACACCTTC
.,.,TRBJ2-5,TRBV5-4,CASRMGEQETQYF,TGTGCCAGCAGGATGGGAGAACAAGAGACCCAGTACTTC
.,.,TRBJ1-1,TRBV10-2,CASRPGVEDTEAFF,TGCGCCAGCAGGCCCGGGGTCGAGGACACTGAAGCTTTCTTT
.,.,TRBJ2-3,TRBV4-2,CASSQDFGRGASSDTHYF,.
TRBD2,few,TRBJ2-2,TRBV30,CASPSRAGDGTGELFF,TGTGCCTCCCCCTCTAGAGCGGGAGATGGAACCGGGGAGCTGTTTTTT
.,many,TRBJ2-7,TRBV5-1,CASSPVGVSYEQYF,TGCGCCAGCAGCCCCGTAGGGGTTTCCTACGAGCAGTACTTC